This passage covers 22 T cell receptor beta chains from one sample sequenced in a study of T cells after yellow fever vaccination. From the 5' RACE reads, TCRdb called clonotypes with MiXCR, one entry per CDR3 protein. The sample lists 500,000 to 650,000 distinct CDR3 sequences; about 12% were seen once. Material: PBMCs, obtained on the day of the yellow fever booster vaccination. Source of these receptors: a man between 25 and 39 years old who received the YFV17D yellow fever vaccine.

This chain uses TRBV6-2 or TRBV6-3 with TRBJ2-3; the D is unclear. Germline loops: CDR1 MNHEY, CDR2 SVGEGT. V was trimmed by 6 bases and J by 2 bases, leaving 12 bases between them. This CDR3 contains 14 residues. In DNA, the CDR3 is TGTGCCAGCAGGAGAGAGCAACTCACAGATACGCAGTATTTT. It is translated as CASRREQLTDTQYF.

The CDR3 nucleotides are TGCAGCGTTCGAATCGGGACAGATAGAGGAGAGACCCAGTACTTC. Translating it yields CSVRIGTDRGETQYF. J is TRBJ2-5 and V is TRBV29-1; TRBD1 agrees at 7 bases. J was trimmed by 4 bases and V by 5 bases; bases with no gene match: 13. The CDR3 extends over 15 amino acids. The germline gives CDR1 SQVTM, CDR2 ANQGSEA.

This clonotype appeared once. This chain uses TRBV6-2 or TRBV6-3 with TRBJ2-7; 9 nucleotides line up with TRBD1. Germline V gene data show CDR1 as MNHEY and CDR2 as SVGEGT. The J segment lost 4 bases and the V segment lost 8 bases, leaving 9 bases of the junction unmatched. The CDR3 runs 14 residues. CDR3 sequence (DNA): TGTGCCAGCTTCCCGGGACAGGGAATGTACGAGCAGTACTTC. The encoded protein is CASFPGQGMYEQYF.

The chain links TRBV25-1 to TRBJ2-3; 9 positions agree with TRBD1. V gave up 5 bases and J gave up 2 bases; unmatched junction bases: 2. The CDR3 totals 14 residues. The germline V gene encodes CDR1 MGHDK and CDR2 SYGVNS. CDR3 in amino acids: CASSWTGDTDTQYF. The CDR3 bases are TGTGCCAGCAGTTGGACAGGGGACACAGATACGCAGTATTTT.

The chain combines TRBV6-5 with TRBJ2-7; 8 nucleotides match TRBD1. The CDR3 has 17 residues. J gave up 2 bases and V 7 bases, and 16 bases lay outside the gene matches. Looked up from germline, CDR1 is MNHEY and CDR2 is SVGAGI. The CDR3 sequence is CASNKNLPGQATYEQYF. The CDR3, as DNA: TGTGCCAGCAACAAAAACCTCCCGGGACAGGCCACCTACGAGCAGTACTTC.

This clonotype was seen a handful of times. The V and J genes are TRBV11-2 and TRBJ2-2; the match to TRBD2 covers 10 bases. Looked up from germline, CDR1 is SGHAT and CDR2 is FQNNGV. With V trimmed by 4 bases and J by 2 bases, 4 bases remained unmatched. CDR3 length: 16 amino acids. The chain's CDR3 is CASSYTSGVNTGELFF. As DNA, the CDR3 is TGTGCCAGCAGCTATACTAGCGGGGTAAACACCGGGGAGCTGTTTTTT.

This clonotype was counted a few times. The CDR3 region has the DNA TGCAGTGCTAGAGATTGGGGGTCCTACAATGAGCAGTTCTTC. Encoded protein: CSARDWGSYNEQFF. This chain uses TRBV20-1 with TRBJ2-1, with D perhaps being TRBD1 or TRBD2 (5 bases each). The V and J ends lost 0 bases and 1 base respectively, with 7 bases between them. This CDR3 is 14 amino acids long. Germline CDR1 reads DFQATT; CDR2 reads SNEGSKA (reference sequence).

This clonotype came up many times. V gene TRBV7-8 combines with J gene TRBJ2-4; 10 positions match TRBD1. This CDR3 region has 14 residues. Germline V gene lookup returns CDR1 SGHVS and CDR2 FQNEAQ. Germline trimming cut 6 bases from V and 7 bases from J; bases unmatched to any gene: 6. The CDR3 DNA is TGTGCCAGCAGTATGGGACAGGGGAGGAACATTCAGTACTTC. As protein: CASSMGQGRNIQYF.

This clonotype was seen more than once but under ten times. This rearrangement joins TRBV11-2 to TRBJ2-2, with D perhaps TRBD2 (6 bases). V was trimmed by 5 bases and J by 4 bases, leaving 14 bases between them. From germline, CDR1 is SGHAT and CDR2 FQNNGV. CDR3 length: 15 amino acids. CDR3 sequence reads: CASSKRDLGTGELFF. CDR3 bases: TGTGCCAGCAGCAAACGGGACTTGGGCACCGGGGAGCTGTTTTTT.

This clonotype was detected only a few times. The V call is TRBV24-1, the J call TRBJ2-4; 8 bases fit TRBD1. The CDR3 contains 15 residues. Germline V gives CDR1 KGHDR, CDR2 SFDVKD. V was pared by 5 bases and J by 0 bases, with 2 bases of the junction left unmatched. The DNA of the CDR3 is TGTGCCACCAGTGCAGGGGGCGCAGCCAAAAACATTCAGTACTTC. Amino acid sequence: CATSAGGAAKNIQYF.

The chain carries TRBV7-6 and TRBJ2-2; D call uncertain. The CDR3 length is 13 residues. The V gene's germline CDR1 is SGHVS and CDR2 FNYEAQ. Trimming removed 2 bases at V and 4 bases at J, with 5 bases between. CDR3 DNA sequence: TGTGCCAGCAGCTTAAGACCCACCGGGGAGCTGTTTTTT. As protein: CASSLRPTGELFF.

With respect to this clonotype: The CDR3 does not end in the conserved phenylalanine or tryptophan, so this is likely a read error. This chain joins TRBV5-1 and TRBJ1-6; possibly TRBD1 for D (6 bases). The CDR3 runs to 15 residues. CDR1 and CDR2 from the germline V gene are SGHRS and YFSETQ. Between the trimmed V and J ends, which lost 4 bases and 10 bases, there was a span of 18 bases. CDR3 sequence (DNA): TGCGCCAGCAGCAATGGAGGGACACAGCGATCACCCCTCCACTTA. Translated: CASSNGGTQRSPLHL.

This clonotype occurred a few times. The rearrangement joins TRBV5-1 to TRBJ2-5; 7 bases are a match to TRBD1. The CDR3 spans 14 residues. Germline-derived CDR1 and CDR2 are SGHRS and YFSETQ. Unmatched junction bases numbered 3, after V lost 3 bases and J lost 1 base. CDR3 bases: TGCGCCAGCAGCTACGGGACAGCCCAAGAGACCCAGTACTTC. Its protein is CASSYGTAQETQYF.

This clonotype was found a few times. The chain recombines TRBV27 with TRBJ2-5; 14 bases fit TRBD2. The CDR3 is made up of 16 amino acids. Looked up from germline, CDR1 is MNHEY and CDR2 is SMNVEV (reference sequence). V shed 4 bases, J shed 4 bases, and the junction held 5 bases outside the gene matches. CDR3 DNA: TGTGCCAGCAGTTCCCCGGGACTAGCGGGAGTAGAGACCCAGTACTTC. It is translated as CASSSPGLAGVETQYF.

This clonotype was observed many times. This chain connects TRBV20-1 to TRBJ1-6, with 9 bases aligning to TRBD1. The trim removed 6 bases at V and 11 bases at J, leaving 8 bases unmatched. CDR3 size: 13 residues. Germline lookup yields CDR1 DFQATT and CDR2 SNEGSKA (reference sequence). The CDR3 sequence: CSAHTGGGAPLHF. CDR3 DNA sequence: TGCAGTGCCCACACAGGGGGCGGGGCACCCCTCCACTTT.

This clonotype was seen a few times. The rearrangement joins TRBV6-5 to TRBJ2-7, with TRBD2 matching 14 bases. There are 15 residues in the CDR3. CDR1 and CDR2 (germline): MNHEY, SVGAGI. After removal of 0 bases from V and 6 bases from J, the junction contained 1 base not matched to a gene. CDR3 in amino acids: CASSYSGTSGSEQYF. DNA for the CDR3: TGTGCCAGCAGTTACTCGGGGACTAGCGGGAGCGAGCAGTACTTC.

CDR3 sequence reads: CASSLVSLLNTGELFF. The CDR3 nucleotides read TGTGCCAGCAGCTTAGTCTCACTCCTGAACACCGGGGAGCTGTTTTTT. The gene calls are TRBV7-8 and TRBJ2-2; D unclear. Germline V lookup: CDR1 SGHVS, CDR2 FQNEAQ. The CDR3 runs to 16 residues. Trimming left V 1 base short and J 1 base short, with 10 bases between.

This clonotype came up a few times. The gene calls are TRBV4-3 and TRBJ2-7, with D possibly TRBD2 on 5 matching bases. Germline lookup yields CDR1 LGHNA and CDR2 YSLEER. V lost 0 bases and J lost 7, with 13 bases in between. The CDR3 spans 14 residues. As DNA, the CDR3 is TGCGCCAGCAGCCAAGATTATGGATCGGGAGAGCAGTACTTC. Protein: CASSQDYGSGEQYF.

In its sample, this clonotype was seen a few times. The rearrangement joins TRBV20-1 to TRBJ2-7; 7 bases are shared with TRBD2. V gave up 0 bases and J gave up 3 bases; unmatched junction bases: 8. The CDR3 is made up of 15 amino acids. Germline V gives CDR1 DFQATT, CDR2 SNEGSKA (reference sequence). CDR3 protein: CSARDGRGGGYEQYF. The CDR3, as DNA: TGCAGTGCTAGAGATGGACGGGGCGGGGGCTACGAGCAGTACTTC.

CDR3 sequence (DNA): TGTGCCAGCAGCTTAGTTCCCTTCCGGGACAGGGGGCTAGGGAGGTCCTACGAGCAGTACTTC. Protein: CASSLVPFRDRGLGRSYEQYF. The chain is built from TRBV11-1 and TRBJ2-7; 12 bases line up with TRBD1. This CDR3 region has 21 residues. V lost 1 base and J lost 1; bases outside the gene matches: 17. Germline CDR1 and CDR2: SGHAT and FQDESV (reference sequence).

This clonotype was seen more than once but under ten times. The chain links TRBV12-3 or TRBV12-4 to TRBJ2-1, with D possibly being TRBD1 (6 bases). This CDR3 has 14 amino acids. V was clipped by 7 bases and J by 2 bases, with 12 bases between them. The CDR3 region has the DNA TGTGCCAGCACTTACAGGGTGGCCTACAATGAGCAGTTCTTC. Residues: CASTYRVAYNEQFF.

This clonotype has only a few counts. The chain has TRBV5-1 and TRBJ1-3; tentatively, D is TRBD1 (5 bases). The germline gives CDR1 SGHRS, CDR2 YFSETQ. Trimming shortened V by 4 bases and J by 0 bases, and 11 bases separated the two germline ends. The CDR3 is 15 amino acids. The DNA of the CDR3 is TGCGCCAGCAGCCTTGACAGCAACTCTGGAAACACCATATATTTT. Translating it yields CASSLDSNSGNTIYF.